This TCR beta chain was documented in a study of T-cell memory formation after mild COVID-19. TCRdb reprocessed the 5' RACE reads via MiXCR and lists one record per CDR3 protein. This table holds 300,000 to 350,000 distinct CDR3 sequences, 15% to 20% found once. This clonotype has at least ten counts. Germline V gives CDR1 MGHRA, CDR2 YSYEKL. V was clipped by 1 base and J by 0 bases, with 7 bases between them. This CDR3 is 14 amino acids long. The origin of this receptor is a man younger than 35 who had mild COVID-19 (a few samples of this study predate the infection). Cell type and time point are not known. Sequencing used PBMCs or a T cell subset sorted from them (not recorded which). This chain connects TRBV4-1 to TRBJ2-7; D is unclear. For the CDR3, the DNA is TGCGCCAGCAGCCAAGTGCGGAGCTCCTACGAGCAGTACGTC. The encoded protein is CASSQVRSSYEQYV.